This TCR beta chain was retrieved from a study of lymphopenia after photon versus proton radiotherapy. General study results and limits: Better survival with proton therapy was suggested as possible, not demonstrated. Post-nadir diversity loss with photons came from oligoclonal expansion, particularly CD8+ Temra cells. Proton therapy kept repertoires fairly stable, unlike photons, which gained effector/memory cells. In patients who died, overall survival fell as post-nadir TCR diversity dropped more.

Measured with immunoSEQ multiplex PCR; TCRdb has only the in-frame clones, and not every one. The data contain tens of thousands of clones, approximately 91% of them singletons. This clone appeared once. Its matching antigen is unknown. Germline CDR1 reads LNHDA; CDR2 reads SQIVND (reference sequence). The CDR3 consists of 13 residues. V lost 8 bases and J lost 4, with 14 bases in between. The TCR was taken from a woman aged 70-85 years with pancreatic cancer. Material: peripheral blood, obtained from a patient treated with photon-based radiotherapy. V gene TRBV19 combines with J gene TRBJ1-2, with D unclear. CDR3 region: CASWPSPGYGYTF. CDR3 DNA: TGTGCCAGTTGGCCCTCGCCGGGCTATGGCTACACCTTC.